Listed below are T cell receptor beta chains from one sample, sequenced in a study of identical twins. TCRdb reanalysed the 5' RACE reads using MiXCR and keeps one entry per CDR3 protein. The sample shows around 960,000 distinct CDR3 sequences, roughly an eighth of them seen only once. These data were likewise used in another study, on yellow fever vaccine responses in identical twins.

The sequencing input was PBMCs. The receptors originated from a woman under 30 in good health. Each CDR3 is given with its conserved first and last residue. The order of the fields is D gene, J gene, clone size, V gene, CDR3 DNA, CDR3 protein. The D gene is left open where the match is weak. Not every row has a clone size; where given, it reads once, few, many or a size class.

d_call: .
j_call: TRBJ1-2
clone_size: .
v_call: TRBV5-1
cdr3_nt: TGCGCCAGCAGATACGAACCACCGGGACAAGAGATTGTACAAACGGGCTATGGCTACACCTTC
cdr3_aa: CASRYEPPGQEIVQTGYGYTF

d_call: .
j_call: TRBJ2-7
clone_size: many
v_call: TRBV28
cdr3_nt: TGTGCCAGCAGTCGACAGCGGTCCTACGAGCAGTACTTC
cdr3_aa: CASSRQRSYEQYF

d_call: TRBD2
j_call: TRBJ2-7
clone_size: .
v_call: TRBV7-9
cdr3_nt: TGTGCCAGCAGCTCCTCCGGGACTAGCCGGTACGAGCAGTACTTC
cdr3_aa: CASSSSGTSRYEQYF

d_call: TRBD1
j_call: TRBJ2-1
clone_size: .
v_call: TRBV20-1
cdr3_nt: TGCAGTGCTAGTGACAGGGGGCAACCTGGCAATGAGCAGTTCTTC
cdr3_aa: CSASDRGQPGNEQFF

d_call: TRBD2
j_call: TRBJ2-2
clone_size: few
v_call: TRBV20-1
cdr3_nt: TGCAGTGCTAGAGATCGGCTAGCGGGGGGCACCGGGGAGCTGTTTTTT
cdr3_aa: CSARDRLAGGTGELFF

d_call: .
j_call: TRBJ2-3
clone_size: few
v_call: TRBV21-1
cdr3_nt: TGTGCCAGCAGCTCCGGGACAGGGGGCATAGATACGCAGTATTTT
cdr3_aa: CASSSGTGGIDTQYF

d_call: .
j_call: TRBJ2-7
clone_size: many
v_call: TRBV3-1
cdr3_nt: TGTGCCAGCAGCCAAACACAAACCTACGAGCAGTACTTC
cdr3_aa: CASSQTQTYEQYF

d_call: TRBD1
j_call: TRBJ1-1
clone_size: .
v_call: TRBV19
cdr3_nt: TGTGCCAGTAGTAACAAGGGACAGCGGAACACTGAAGCTTTCTTT
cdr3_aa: CASSNKGQRNTEAFF

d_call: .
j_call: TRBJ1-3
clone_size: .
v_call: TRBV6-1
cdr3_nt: TGTGCCAGCAGTGAAGTCTCTGGAAACACCATATATTTT
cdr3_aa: CASSEVSGNTIYF

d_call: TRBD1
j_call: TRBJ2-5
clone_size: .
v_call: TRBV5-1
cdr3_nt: TGCGCCAGCAGCTTGGCGATGACAGGGGGCGCGGAGACCCAGTACTTC
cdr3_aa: CASSLAMTGGAETQYF

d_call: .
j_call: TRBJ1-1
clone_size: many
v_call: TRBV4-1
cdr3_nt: TGCGCCAGCAGCCAAGATTTTCAGGGTGGGGACACTGAAGCTTTCTTT
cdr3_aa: CASSQDFQGGDTEAFF

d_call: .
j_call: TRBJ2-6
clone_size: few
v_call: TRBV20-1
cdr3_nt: TGCAGTGCTAGAGTGAGAAATGCGGGCTCTGGGGCCAACGTCCTGACTTTC
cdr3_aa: CSARVRNAGSGANVLTF

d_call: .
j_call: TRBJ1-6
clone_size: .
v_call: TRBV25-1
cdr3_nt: TGTGCCAGCAGTGAATCTGGGACCTATAATTCACCCCTCCACTTT
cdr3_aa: CASSESGTYNSPLHF

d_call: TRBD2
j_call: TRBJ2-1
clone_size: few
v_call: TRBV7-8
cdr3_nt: TGTGCCAGCAGCTTAGTAGGCGGGGGGCGTGGCAATGAGCAGTTCTTC
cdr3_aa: CASSLVGGGRGNEQFF

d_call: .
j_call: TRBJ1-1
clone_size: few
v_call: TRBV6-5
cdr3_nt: TGTGCCAGCAGTTTGGGGGCAGGTCTGAGCACTGAAGCTTTCTTT
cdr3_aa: CASSLGAGLSTEAFF

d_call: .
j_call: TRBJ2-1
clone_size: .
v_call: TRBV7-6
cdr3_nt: TGTGCCAGCAGCTCGCCGGGACCGCTAGACAATGAGCAGTTCTTC
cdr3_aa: CASSSPGPLDNEQFF

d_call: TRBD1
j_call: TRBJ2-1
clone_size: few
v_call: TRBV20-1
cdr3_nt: TGCAGTGCTAGTTCGGGACAGGCAAACAATGAGCAGTTCTTC
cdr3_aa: CSASSGQANNEQFF

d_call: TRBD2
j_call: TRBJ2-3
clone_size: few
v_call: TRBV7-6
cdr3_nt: TGTGCCAGCAGCTTACGAATCCCAGGACTAGCGGGGGGGGCAGATACGCAGTATTTT
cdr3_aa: CASSLRIPGLAGGADTQYF

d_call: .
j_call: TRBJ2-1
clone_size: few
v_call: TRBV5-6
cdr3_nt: TGTGCCAGCAGCTTGGGAGTGGTCTACGCCCCCTCATTTCTCGATGAGCAGTTCTTC
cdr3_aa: CASSLGVVYAPSFLDEQFF

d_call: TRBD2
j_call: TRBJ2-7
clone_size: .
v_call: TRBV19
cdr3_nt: TGTGCCAGTAGTATGGGCGGGAGGCATCTCTCCTACGAGCAGTACTTC
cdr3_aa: CASSMGGRHLSYEQYF

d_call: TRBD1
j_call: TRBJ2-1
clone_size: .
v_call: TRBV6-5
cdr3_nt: TGTGCCAGCAGTTACTCGGACAGGAAGTACAATGAGCAGTTCTTC
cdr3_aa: CASSYSDRKYNEQFF

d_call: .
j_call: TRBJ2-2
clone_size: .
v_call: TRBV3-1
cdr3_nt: TGTGCCAGCAGCCAAGGCATCGGTCGGATCACCGGGGAGCTGTTTTTT
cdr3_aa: CASSQGIGRITGELFF

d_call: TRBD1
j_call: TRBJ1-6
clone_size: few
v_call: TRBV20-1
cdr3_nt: TGCAGTGCTAGAGATGAGGACAGGGGAAATTCACCCCTCCACTTT
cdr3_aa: CSARDEDRGNSPLHF

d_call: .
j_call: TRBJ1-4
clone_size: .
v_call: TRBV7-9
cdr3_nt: TGTGCCAGCAGCTTAGGGTACATGATTAATGAAAAACTGTTTTTT
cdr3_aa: CASSLGYMINEKLFF

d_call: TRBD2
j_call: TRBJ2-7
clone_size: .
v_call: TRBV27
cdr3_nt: TGTGCCAGCAGCAAGCGGGAGGGTACCTACGAGCAGTACTTC
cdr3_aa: CASSKREGTYEQYF

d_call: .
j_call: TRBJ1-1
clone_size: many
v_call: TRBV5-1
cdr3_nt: TGCGCCAGCAGCTTGATGCGGCAGAACACTGAAGCTTTCTTT
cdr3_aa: CASSLMRQNTEAFF

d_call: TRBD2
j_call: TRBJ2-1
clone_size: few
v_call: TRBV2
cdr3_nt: TGTGCCAGTCTTAGCGGGAGGGCCTACAATGAGCAGTTCTTC
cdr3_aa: CASLSGRAYNEQFF

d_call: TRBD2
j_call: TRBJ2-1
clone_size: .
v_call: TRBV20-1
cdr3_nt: TGCAGTGCTAGTTACGGGAGGGCCGGGTTAATGATCAATGAGCAGTTCTTC
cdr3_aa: CSASYGRAGLMINEQFF

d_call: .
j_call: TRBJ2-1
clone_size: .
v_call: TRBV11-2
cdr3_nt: TGTGCCAGCAGCTTACGGACGGTCCCCTACAATGAGCAGTTCTTC
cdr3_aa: CASSLRTVPYNEQFF

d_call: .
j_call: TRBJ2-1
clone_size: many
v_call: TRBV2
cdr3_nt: TGTGCCAGCACCAGGTCAGGATCGAGCTCCTACAATGAGCAGTTCTTC
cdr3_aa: CASTRSGSSSYNEQFF

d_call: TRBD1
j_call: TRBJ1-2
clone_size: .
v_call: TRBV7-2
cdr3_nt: TGTGCCAGCAGCTTAGTGGTGGGACAGGCCTATGGCTACACCTTC
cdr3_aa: CASSLVVGQAYGYTF

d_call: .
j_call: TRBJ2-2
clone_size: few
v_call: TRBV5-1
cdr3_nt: TGCGCCAGCAGCTTGGTAGGGGAGAGCACCGGGGAGCTGTTTTTT
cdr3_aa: CASSLVGESTGELFF

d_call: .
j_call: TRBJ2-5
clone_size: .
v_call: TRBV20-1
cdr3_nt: TGCAGTGCTAGGCTGGCGGGGAGGGAGACCCAGTACTTC
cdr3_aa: CSARLAGRETQYF

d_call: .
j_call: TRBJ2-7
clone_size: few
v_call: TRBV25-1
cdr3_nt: TGTGCCAGCAGTGCGGCAGGAACCTACGAGCAGTACTTC
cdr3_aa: CASSAAGTYEQYF

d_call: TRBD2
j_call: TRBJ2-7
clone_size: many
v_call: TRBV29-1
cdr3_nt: TGCAGCGCTCTTGGACTAGCGGGAGAGGGGCAGTACTTC
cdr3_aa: CSALGLAGEGQYF

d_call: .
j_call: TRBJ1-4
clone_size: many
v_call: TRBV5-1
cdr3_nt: TGTGCCAGCAGTTTGGGGGGAACTAATGAAAAACTGTTTTTT
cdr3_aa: CASSLGGTNEKLFF

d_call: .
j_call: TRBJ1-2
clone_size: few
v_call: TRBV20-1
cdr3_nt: TGCAGTGCTAGAGATGGACCGAGTCGCTACACCTTC
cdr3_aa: CSARDGPSRYTF

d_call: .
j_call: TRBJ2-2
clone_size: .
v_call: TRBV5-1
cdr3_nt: TGCGCCAGCAGCGGACTCCGAACAAACACCGGGGAGCTGTTTTTT
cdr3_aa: CASSGLRTNTGELFF

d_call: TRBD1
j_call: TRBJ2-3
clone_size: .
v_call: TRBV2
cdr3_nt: TGTGCCAGCAGTGATTGGGGACAGGGTTTAGATACGCAGTATTTT
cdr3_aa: CASSDWGQGLDTQYF

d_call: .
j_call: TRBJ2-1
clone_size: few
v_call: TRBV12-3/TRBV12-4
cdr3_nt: TGTGCCAGCAGCCGCCCCAAACTAGGCCCGGTCCACAATGAGCAGTTCTTC
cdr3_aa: CASSRPKLGPVHNEQFF

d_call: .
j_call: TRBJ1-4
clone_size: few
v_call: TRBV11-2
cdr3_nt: TGTGCCAGCAGCTTAGGGCAGAGGGAAAAACTGTTTTTT
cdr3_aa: CASSLGQREKLFF

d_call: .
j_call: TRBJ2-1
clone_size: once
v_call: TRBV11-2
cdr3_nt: TGTGCCAGCAGCTGGTTAGCTCTAGATGGGTTCAATGAGCAGTTCTTC
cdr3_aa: CASSWLALDGFNEQFF

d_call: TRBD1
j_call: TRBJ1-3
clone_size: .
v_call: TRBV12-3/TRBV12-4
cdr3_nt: TGTGCCAGCAGAAGACAGGGTACAGGAAACACCATATATTTT
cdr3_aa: CASRRQGTGNTIYF

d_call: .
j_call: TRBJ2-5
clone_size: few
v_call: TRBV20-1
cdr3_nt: TGCAGTGCTAGAGCGGACACCCAAGAGACCCAGTACTTC
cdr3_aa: CSARADTQETQYF

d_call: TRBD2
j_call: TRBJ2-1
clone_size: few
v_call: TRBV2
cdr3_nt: TGTGCCAGCCCTCGGGGGGGGGTATACAATGAGCAGTTCTTC
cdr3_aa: CASPRGGVYNEQFF

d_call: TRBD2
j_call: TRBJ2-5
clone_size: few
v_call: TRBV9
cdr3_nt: TGTGCCAGCAGCGTAGCTCGGCTGGGACTAGCAAGAATAGCTCCGCCGCAAGAGACCCAGTACTTC
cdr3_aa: CASSVARLGLARIAPPQETQYF

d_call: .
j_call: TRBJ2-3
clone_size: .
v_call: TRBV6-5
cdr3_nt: TGTGCCAGCAGTTACCGGCCAAACACAGATACGCAGTATTTT
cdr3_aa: CASSYRPNTDTQYF

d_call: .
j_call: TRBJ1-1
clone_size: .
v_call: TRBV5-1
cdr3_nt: TGCGCCAGCAGCGCACCCCCGGGACACGAAGCTTTCTTT
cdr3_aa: CASSAPPGHEAFF

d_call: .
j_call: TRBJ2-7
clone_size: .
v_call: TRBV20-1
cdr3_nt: TGCAGTGCTAGGGGAAAACAGGGAAAACTATCCTACGAGCAGTACTTC
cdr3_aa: CSARGKQGKLSYEQYF

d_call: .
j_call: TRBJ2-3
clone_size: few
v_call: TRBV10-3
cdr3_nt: TGTGCCATCAGCCCTGGGAGCACAGATACGCAGTATTTT
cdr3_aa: CAISPGSTDTQYF

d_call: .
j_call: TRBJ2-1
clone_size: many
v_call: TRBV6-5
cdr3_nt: TGTGCCAGCAGTTACTCGTTTGTCCATCCCGGCTCCTACAATGAGCAGTTCTTC
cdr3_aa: CASSYSFVHPGSYNEQFF

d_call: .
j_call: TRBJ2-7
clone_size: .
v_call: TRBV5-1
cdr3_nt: TGCGCCAGCGCCTCGACCGAATACGAGCAGTACTTC
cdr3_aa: CASASTEYEQYF

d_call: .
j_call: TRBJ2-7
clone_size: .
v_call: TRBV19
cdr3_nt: TGTGCCAGTAGTACCGCGCCAAGCTCCTACGAGCAGTACTTC
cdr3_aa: CASSTAPSSYEQYF

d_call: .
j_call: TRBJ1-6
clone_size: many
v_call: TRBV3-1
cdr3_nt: TGTGCCAGCAGCCAAGGGACAGACAACTCACCCCTCCACTTT
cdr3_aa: CASSQGTDNSPLHF

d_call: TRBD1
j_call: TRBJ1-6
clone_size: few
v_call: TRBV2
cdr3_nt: TGTGCCAGCAGTGGGGACAGCTCCTATAATTCACCCCTCCACTTT
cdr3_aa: CASSGDSSYNSPLHF